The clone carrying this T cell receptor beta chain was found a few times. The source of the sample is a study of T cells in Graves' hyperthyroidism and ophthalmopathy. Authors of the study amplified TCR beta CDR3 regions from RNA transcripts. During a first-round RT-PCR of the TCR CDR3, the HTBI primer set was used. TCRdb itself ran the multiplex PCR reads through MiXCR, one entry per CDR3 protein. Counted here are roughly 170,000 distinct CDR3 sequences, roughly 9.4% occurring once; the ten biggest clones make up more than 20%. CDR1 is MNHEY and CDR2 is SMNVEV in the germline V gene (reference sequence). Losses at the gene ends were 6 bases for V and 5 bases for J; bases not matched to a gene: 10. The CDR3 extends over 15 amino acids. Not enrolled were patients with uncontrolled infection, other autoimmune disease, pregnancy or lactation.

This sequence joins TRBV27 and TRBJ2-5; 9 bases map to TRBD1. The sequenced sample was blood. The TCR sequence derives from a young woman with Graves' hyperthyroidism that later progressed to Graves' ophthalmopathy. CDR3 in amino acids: CASSSGETGGETQYF. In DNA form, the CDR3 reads TGTGCCAGCAGCTCCGGAGAGACAGGGGGTGAGACCCAGTACTTC.